These T cell receptor beta chains were read from a single sample in a study of T cell repertoires in ileal Crohn's disease. The table came from immunoSEQ multiplex PCR; TCRdb's copy has only in-frame clones and leaves some out. The sample holds around 11,000 clones, 80% to 90% seen once. Sequencing was performed on ileal tissue. The receptors were sampled from an adult with Crohn's disease. The CDR3 runs from the conserved cysteine through the conserved F or W. D genes are given only for firm matches. Clone size is given for some rows only: seen once, a few or many times, or a class if the clone is expanded.

cdr3_nt cdr3_aa d_call clone_size j_call v_call
TGTGCCAGCAGCTTAAGCTGGGAACGCTCTGAGCAGTTCTTC CASSLSWERSEQFF - - TRBJ2-1 TRBV7-3
TGTGCCAGCAGCTTAGTAGGGCTAGCGCTGAACACCGGGGAGCTGTTTTTT CASSLVGLALNTGELFF - - TRBJ2-2 TRBV7-2
TGTGCCAGTATGGGGGTCGAGGGGACAGGGGGGAAAGAGACCCAGTACTTC CASMGVEGTGGKETQYF TRBD1 - TRBJ2-5 TRBV19
TGCGCCAGACAGTTCTCTAGTGGCTACACCTTC CARQFSSGYTF - - TRBJ1-2 TRBV10-1
TGTGCCAGCAGGCCGGGACCCCGAATCTATGGCTACACCTTC CASRPGPRIYGYTF - - TRBJ1-2 TRBV6-5
TGTGCCAGCAGCCCCCAAGTGAGTTCTTATGGCTACACCTTC CASSPQVSSYGYTF - once TRBJ1-2 TRBV11-2
TGTGCCAGCAGTTTAATATCCGGGCCTGGAAACACCATATATTTT CASSLISGPGNTIYF - - TRBJ1-3 TRBV28
TGCGCCAGCAGCTTGGAAGTAGGGATCCCTGGGGCCAACGTCCTGACTTTC CASSLEVGIPGANVLTF - once TRBJ2-6 TRBV5-1
TGTGCCAGCAGCCAAATACAGGGATATGGGGCCTACAATGAGCAGTTCTTC CASSQIQGYGAYNEQFF - - TRBJ2-1 TRBV4-2
TGTGCCAGCAGCTTTAAGGGGGTAGGGTATGGCTACACCTTC CASSFKGVGYGYTF - few TRBJ1-2 TRBV5-4
TGTGCCAGCAGCCTGCTGGGGTCAGGTGGTAATGAAAAACTGTTTTTT CASSLLGSGGNEKLFF - - TRBJ1-4 TRBV14
TGTGCCAGCAGTACGACAGGGTCCTACGAGCAGTACTTC CASSTTGSYEQYF TRBD1 - TRBJ2-7 TRBV6-6
TGTGCCAGCAGCCTACCGGGTGCCACGAACACCATATATTTT CASSLPGATNTIYF - - TRBJ1-3 TRBV11-2
TGTGCCAGCAGCCAAGTGTGGGGTCGTGGGGAGACCCAGTACTTC CASSQVWGRGETQYF - - TRBJ2-5 TRBV14
TGTGCCAGCAGCTTAAGTCGAACTAGCTCACCTCCGGACAATGAGCAGTTCTTC CASSLSRTSSPPDNEQFF - - TRBJ2-1 TRBV7-9
TGTGCCAGCAGCCTTACCACTTTGGGGGAGCAGTTCTTC CASSLTTLGEQFF - - TRBJ2-1 TRBV14
TGTGCCAGCAGCATAACGGGATCACTCCAAGCTTTCTTT CASSITGSLQAFF - - TRBJ1-1 TRBV6-5
TGTGCCAGCAGCTTAGTGGGGGCGGCTCCTACGCAGTATTTT CASSLVGAAPTQYF - - TRBJ2-3 TRBV7-2
TGTGCCACCAGCAGTCACAGCAATCAGCCCCAGCATTTT CATSSHSNQPQHF - - TRBJ1-5 TRBV15
TGTGCCAGCAGAAAGGGACAGTACACTGAAGCTTTCTTT CASRKGQYTEAFF TRBD1 - TRBJ1-1 TRBV6-5
TGTGCCAGCAGCGTATCGTCTAGCGGCCACACCGGGGAGCTGTTTTTT CASSVSSSGHTGELFF TRBD2 - TRBJ2-2 TRBV9
TGTGCCAGCAGCTTAGTAGGGTCTGGGGCCAACGTCCTGACTTTC CASSLVGSGANVLTF - - TRBJ2-6 TRBV7-9
TGTGCCAGCAGTTACGGCGTTAGGGAGACCCAGTACTTC CASSYGVRETQYF - - TRBJ2-5 TRBV6-5
TGTGCCAGCACCTCCGGGAGCCGCACCGACGAGCAGTACTTC CASTSGSRTDEQYF - - TRBJ2-7 TRBV7-2
TGTGCCAGCAGCTGGGGACTAGTTACCGGGGAGCTGTTTTTT CASSWGLVTGELFF TRBD2 - TRBJ2-2 TRBV7-9
TGTGCCAGCAGTTTATCGGGAAGAGGCCAAGAGACCCAGTACTTC CASSLSGRGQETQYF - - TRBJ2-5 TRBV28
TGTGCCAGCAGACTCGACGGAAATCAGCCCCAGCATTTT CASRLDGNQPQHF - - TRBJ1-5 TRBV6-5
TGTGCCTGGAGTGTACTGGGTGGGGGCCTTCAAGAGACCCAGTACTTC CAWSVLGGGLQETQYF - once TRBJ2-5 TRBV30
TGTGCCAGCAGTGAGGGACTAGCGGGAGTAAAGTCCTACGAGCAGTACTTC CASSEGLAGVKSYEQYF TRBD2 - TRBJ2-7 TRBV6-1
TGTGCCAGCAGTGGGACAGGGAGGGATCAGCCCCAGCATTTT CASSGTGRDQPQHF TRBD1 - TRBJ1-5 TRBV2
TGTGCCAGCAGCCCTGGGCTAGTCAACAATGAGCAGTTCTTC CASSPGLVNNEQFF - few TRBJ2-1 TRBV11-2
TGCAGCGTTGCCAGGACTAGCGGGAGGACAGATACGCAGTATTTT CSVARTSGRTDTQYF TRBD2 - TRBJ2-3 TRBV29-1
TGCGCCAGCAGCACAAGACAGGGACAAGATACGCAGTATTTT CASSTRQGQDTQYF TRBD1 - TRBJ2-3 TRBV5-1
TGTGCCAGCAGTGACCCCCGGCGACTAGCGGGTGGAGATGAGCAGTTCTTC CASSDPRRLAGGDEQFF TRBD2 - TRBJ2-1 TRBV6-4
TGTGCCAGCAGCCGGAAGACTGGGGGGGCCAACGTCCTGACTTTC CASSRKTGGANVLTF - - TRBJ2-6 TRBV5-6
TGTGCCAGCAGCTTGGGGATTGGGAATACGCAGTATTTT CASSLGIGNTQYF - few TRBJ2-3 TRBV5-6
TGTGCCAGCAGCTTAGGGACTGCCTATGGCTACACCTTC CASSLGTAYGYTF - - TRBJ1-2 TRBV7-9
TGTGCCAGCAGCTCGGGACACTCCTACGAGCAGTACTTC CASSSGHSYEQYF - - TRBJ2-7 TRBV6-6
TGTGCCTGGCCTATACAGGGCAACTATGGCTACACCTTC CAWPIQGNYGYTF - - TRBJ1-2 TRBV30
TGCGCCAGCAGCTTGAACGGTTTTTCCGGGACTGAGCAGTTCTTC CASSLNGFSGTEQFF - few TRBJ2-1 TRBV5-1
TGTGCCAGCAGCCAAGATCTCCAGACCTACAATGAGCAGTTCTTC CASSQDLQTYNEQFF - - TRBJ2-1 TRBV4-2
TGCGCCAGCAGCTGGACATCCCGCAATGAAAAACTGTTTTTT CASSWTSRNEKLFF - - TRBJ1-4 TRBV5-1
TGTGCCAGCAGCCGGCAAGAAGGACTAGCGTCCGGGGAGCTGTTTTTT CASSRQEGLASGELFF TRBD2 - TRBJ2-2 TRBV7-9
TGCGCCAGCACGCCATGGACTAGCGGGAAGTCCGGGGAGCTGTTTTTT CASTPWTSGKSGELFF TRBD2 - TRBJ2-2 TRBV5-1
TGTGCCAGTAAGGGGGCTAGCGGGCCCCAAGAGACCCAGTACTTC CASKGASGPQETQYF - - TRBJ2-5 TRBV25-1
TGTGCCACGGGACAGATCTACGAGCAGTACTTC CATGQIYEQYF TRBD1 - TRBJ2-7 TRBV6-1
TGTGCCAGTTCTATATCTAGGGGGTTTTACAATGAGCAGTTCTTC CASSISRGFYNEQFF - - TRBJ2-1 TRBV19
TGTGCCAGCAGTTACACCGCAGACAATGAGCAGTTCTTC CASSYTADNEQFF - - TRBJ2-1 TRBV6-5
TGTGCCAGCAGACAGGGTGTAACTGAAGCTTTCTTT CASRQGVTEAFF - - TRBJ1-1 TRBV6-5
TGTGCCAGCAGCCTTCTGGGGTACGACAATGAGCAGTTCTTC CASSLLGYDNEQFF - - TRBJ2-1 TRBV7-2
TGTGCCAGCAGTAGGGAAGGTGGTTCACCCCTCCACTTT CASSREGGSPLHF - - TRBJ1-6 TRBV2
TGTGCCTGGGAGCAGGGGGCTCTTTACAATGAGCAGTTCTTC CAWEQGALYNEQFF TRBD1 - TRBJ2-1 TRBV30
TGTGCCAGCAGCCCCCTCGGGGGGAGGGGGACTGAAGCTTTCTTT CASSPLGGRGTEAFF - - TRBJ1-1 TRBV9